A selection of T cell receptor beta chains follows, all from one sample in a study of Ad26.COV2.S vaccination and SARS-CoV-2 variants. The method was immunoSEQ multiplex PCR; TCRdb's version includes in-frame clones alone and lacks a portion of them. In the table there are 300,000 to 400,000 clones, 92% of which are singletons. This sample comprised peripheral blood, obtained after recovery from COVID-19. All receptors come from a human donor who had recovered from COVID-19. The CDR3 runs from the conserved cysteine through the conserved F or W. D genes are given only for firm matches. Clone size is not always given. Where it is, it says once, few, many or a class for expanded clones.

j_call d_call v_call clone_size cdr3_nt cdr3_aa
TRBJ2-7 TRBD2 TRBV10-2 - TGCGCCAGCAGTGGGCCCCCGGGACTAGCAGCTTACGAGCAGTACTTC CASSGPPGLAAYEQYF
TRBJ2-7 - TRBV9 - TGTGCCAGCAGCGTAGGAGGGGGTGGCTACGAGCAGTACTTC CASSVGGGGYEQYF
TRBJ2-5 TRBD2 TRBV10-3 - TGTGCCATCAGTGCGGGACTAGCGGGGGCCCCAGGGGAGACCCAGTACTTC CAISAGLAGAPGETQYF
TRBJ1-1 - TRBV27 - TGTGCCAGCAGTCGTGGTGAGTCTTTGAACACTGAAGCTTTCTTT CASSRGESLNTEAFF
TRBJ1-5 - TRBV19 - TGTGCCAGTAGTAACCGACAGAATAGCAATCAGCCCCAGCATTTT CASSNRQNSNQPQHF
TRBJ2-5 TRBD2 TRBV19 - TGTGCCAGTAGTATGTCGCTAGCGGGGGGGACACGGATGAAAGAGACCCAGTACTTC CASSMSLAGGTRMKETQYF
TRBJ2-5 TRBD1 TRBV11-2 once TGTGCCAGCACCCCACGAGGACAGGGACGGTGGTCGGTCGGAGAGACCCAGTACTTC CASTPRGQGRWSVGETQYF
TRBJ2-1 - TRBV21-1 - TGTGCCAGCCCCATGGCCCTCTACAATGAGCAGTTCTTC CASPMALYNEQFF
TRBJ1-2 - TRBV20-1 - TGCAGTGTTACATCCTCCTATGGCTACACCTTC CSVTSSYGYTF
TRBJ2-5 - TRBV6-5 - TGTGCCAGCAGTTACTCGGCGGGCCAAGAGACCCAGTACTTC CASSYSAGQETQYF
TRBJ2-1 - TRBV29-1 - TGCAGCGTTGGCAGGGGGGGGTCCTACAATGAGCAGTTCTTC CSVGRGGSYNEQFF
TRBJ1-2 - TRBV10-2 - TGCGCCAGCAGTGAGTCGACCGCAGACAGAGGGAGCTATGGCTACACCTTC CASSESTADRGSYGYTF
TRBJ2-1 - TRBV7-2 - TGTGCCAGCAGCGAAGACAGGATCTCCTACAATGAGCAGTTCTTC CASSEDRISYNEQFF
TRBJ2-5 - TRBV4-1 - TGCGCCAGCAGCTTCTCTCCCACCCAGCAGTTTAGTGGGCCCACGGTTCAAGAGACCCAGTACTTC CASSFSPTQQFSGPTVQETQYF
TRBJ2-5 - TRBV6-5 few TGTGCCAGCAGGAAAGTGACCCAGTACTTC CASRKVTQYF
TRBJ2-3 TRBD1 TRBV9 - TGTGCCAGCAGCCCCTGGGACAGGGGCTTCACAGATACGCAGTATTTT CASSPWDRGFTDTQYF
TRBJ2-5 - TRBV6-1 - TGTGCCACCGAACAACTGGAGACCCAGTACTTC CATEQLETQYF
TRBJ2-5 TRBD2 TRBV6-2/TRBV6-3 once TGTGCCAGCAGTGTTGGGCGGACTAGCGGGGGAGAAGAGACCCAGTACTTC CASSVGRTSGGEETQYF
TRBJ2-2 - TRBV6-5 - TGTGCCAGCAGTTACTCGAATCGGGAGCTGTTTTTT CASSYSNRELFF
TRBJ1-5 TRBD1 TRBV7-9 - TGTGCCAGCAGTTTGATGACAGGGGGAACCCGTAATCAGCCCCAGCATTTT CASSLMTGGTRNQPQHF
TRBJ1-1 TRBD1 TRBV7-9 - TGTGCCAGCAGCGAAAACCAGGGGGGGGAGACTGAAGCTTTCTTT CASSENQGGETEAFF
TRBJ1-2 TRBD1 TRBV15 once TGTGCCACCAGCACCCCCCGAGGACAGGGACTCTATGGCTACACCTTC CATSTPRGQGLYGYTF
TRBJ1-5 TRBD1 TRBV4-1 - TGCGCCAGCAGCCATTCCGGGACAGGCAGCAATCAGCCCCAGCATTTT CASSHSGTGSNQPQHF
TRBJ1-1 - TRBV3-1/TRBV3-2 - TGTGCCAGCAGCCAAGGTGACCGATTGAACACTGAAGCTTTCTTT CASSQGDRLNTEAFF
TRBJ2-1 TRBD2 TRBV6-5 once TGTGCCAGCAGGCGCGGGGGAGGCCAGCAGTTCTTC CASRRGGGQQFF
TRBJ1-1 - TRBV2 - TGTGCCAGCAGTGAAGGTGGGGGTAACACTGAAGCTTTCTTT CASSEGGGNTEAFF
TRBJ2-1 TRBD2 TRBV9 once TGTGCCAGCAGCGTAGCTTTTAAACTAGCGGGGTGGGACGAGCAGTTCTTC CASSVAFKLAGWDEQFF
TRBJ1-2 TRBD1 TRBV29-1 - TGCAGCGGGTGGGCAGGGGGCAGCTATGGCTACACCTTC CSGWAGGSYGYTF
TRBJ2-5 - TRBV11-2 - TGTGCCAGCAGCTTAGTTAGGGGTGGGCAAGAGACCCAGTACTTC CASSLVRGGQETQYF